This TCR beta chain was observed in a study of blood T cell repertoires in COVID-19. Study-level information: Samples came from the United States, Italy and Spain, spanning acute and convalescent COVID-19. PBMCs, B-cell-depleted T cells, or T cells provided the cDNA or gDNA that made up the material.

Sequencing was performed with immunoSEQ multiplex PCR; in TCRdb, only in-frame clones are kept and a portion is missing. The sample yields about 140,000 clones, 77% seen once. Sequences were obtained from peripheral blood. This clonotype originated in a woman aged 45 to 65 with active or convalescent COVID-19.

The CDR3 DNA sequence: TGTGCCAGCAGCCGGGACAGGACCTACAATGAGCAGTTCTTC. It translates to CASSRDRTYNEQFF. This chain joins TRBV3-1 (or the pseudogene TRBV3-2) and TRBJ2-1; 8 bases match TRBD1. The ends lost 4 bases at V and 2 bases at J; junction bases unmatched: 1. This CDR3 comprises 14 residues. Germline lookup yields CDR1 LGHDT and CDR2 YNNKEL (reference sequence).